These 11 T cell receptor beta chains were all obtained from the same sample, sequenced in a study of post-analysis software for immune sequencing data. These receptors have no known antigen. Unique molecular identifiers tagged the TCR beta cDNA libraries. Using its own MiXCR run on the PCR reads, TCRdb lists one record per CDR3 protein. In the table there are approximately 730,000 distinct CDR3 sequences, 25% to 30% of which are singletons. General observations from the study: Five or six TRBV segments, TRBV5-6, TRBV5-1 and TRBV20-1 among them, were found more frequent in patients than controls.

Sequences were obtained from blood. The source is a girl between 10 and 17 years old with multiple sclerosis.

The gene calls are TRBV20-1 and TRBJ2-1; 9 nucleotides line up with TRBD2. Unmatched junction bases numbered 7, after V lost 2 bases and J lost 14 bases. The CDR3 is 12 amino acids. Germline V gene sequence: CDR1 DFQATT, CDR2 SNEGSKA (reference sequence). Here the CDR3 DNA reads TGCAGTGCTAGAAATAGGGGGACTAGCAAGTTCTTC. It translates to CSARNRGTSKFF.

The chain uses TRBV3-1 and TRBJ1-5; the D is unclear. This CDR3 region has 14 residues. Germline V CDR1 and CDR2: LGHDT, YNNKEL (reference sequence). V shed 4 bases and J shed 2 bases, with 9 bases lying between them. The DNA of the CDR3 is TGTGCCAGCAGCCCAGTGGGTCGCAATCAGCCCCAGCATTTT. It is translated as CASSPVGRNQPQHF.

The rearrangement uses TRBV5-1 and TRBJ2-1; unclear D gene. The CDR3 consists of 15 residues. CDR1 is SGHRS and CDR2 is YFSETQ in the germline V gene. Trimming left V 4 bases short and J 0 bases short, with 11 bases between. The CDR3 spells CASSPDWLSYNEQFF. The CDR3 bases are TGCGCCAGCAGCCCCGACTGGCTCTCCTACAATGAGCAGTTCTTC.

This clonotype was observed a single time. With a much larger clone just one base away, this may be a read error. The chain employs TRBV29-1 and TRBJ2-3; no clear D. The CDR3 runs 10 residues. Germline V gene data show CDR1 as SQVTM and CDR2 as ANQGSEA. The V gene lost 5 bases and the J gene lost 8 bases, with 8 bases spanning the gap. The DNA for the CDR3 is TGCAGCGTTTCACAACGTACGCAGTATTTT. Residues: CSVSQRTQYF.

The CDR3, as DNA: TGCAGCATCATTCCGGGACAGGGGGCGGACAATCAGCCCCAGCATTTT. Its translation is CSIIPGQGADNQPQHF. The chain couples TRBV20-1 to TRBJ1-5; 12 positions agree with TRBD1. The CDR3 is 16 amino acids. The germline V gene encodes CDR1 DFQATT and CDR2 SNEGSKA (reference sequence).

The chain recombines TRBV7-9 with TRBJ2-7, with 8 bases aligning to TRBD1. The V gene's germline CDR1 is SEHNR and CDR2 FQNEAQ (reference sequence). The CDR3 spans 14 residues. The junction had 5 bases not matched to a gene; V was cut back by 4 bases and J by 3 bases. The CDR3 bases are TGTGCCAGCAGCTGCGACAGGGGAATCTACGAGCAGTACTTC. It translates to CASSCDRGIYEQYF. Variable domain in full (rest from reference TRBV7-9 and TRBJ2-7): DTGVSQNPRHKITKRGQNVTFRCDPISEHNRLYWYRQTLGQGPEFLTYFQNEAQLEKSRLLSDRFSAERPKGSFSTLEIQRTEQGDSAMYLCASSCDRGIYEQYFGPGTRLTVT.

V usage is TRBV6-1 and J usage is TRBJ1-1; 10 nucleotides agree with TRBD1. Germline assignment: CDR1 MNHNS and CDR2 SASEGT. The CDR3 loop spans 20 amino acids. V trimming: 10 bases; J trimming: 4 bases; junction bases outside the gene matches: 27. In nucleotides, the CDR3 is TGTGCCACCCTCTCTTCCAAGCTGGGACAGGGGACAACTTGGAGCACTGAAGCTTTCTTT. Protein: CATLSSKLGQGTTWSTEAFF.

This clonotype was seen only a few times. This sequence joins TRBV11-2 and TRBJ1-4; D not certain. The CDR3 has 15 residues. Germline V gene sequence: CDR1 SGHAT, CDR2 FQNNGV. Trimming took 3 bases from V and 6 from J, leaving 14 bases between them. CDR3 region: CASSFGQTTDEKLFF. The DNA for the CDR3 is TGTGCCAGCAGCTTTGGGCAGACCACCGATGAAAAACTGTTTTTT. The full variable domain, with the rest looked up from reference TRBV11-2 and TRBJ1-4, is EAGVAQSPRYKIIEKRQSVAFWCNPISGHATLYWYQQILGQGPKLLIQFQNNGVVDDSQLPKDRFSAERLKGVDSTLKIQPAKLEDSAVYLCASSFGQTTDEKLFFGSGTQLSVL.

Note on this clonotype: An end of the junction does not agree with germline; a read error may underlie this. This rearrangement joins TRBV7-2 to TRBJ1-5; possible D gene TRBD1, 6 bases. Germline loops: CDR1 SGHTA, CDR2 FQGNSA. The CDR3 contains 17 residues. In DNA form, the CDR3 reads TGTGCCGGCAGCCAGCGACAGGTCGGGGGAATCCGTCAGCCCCAGCATTTT. This codes for CAGSQRQVGGIRQPQHF.

This clonotype was picked up a small number of times. V usage is TRBV29-1 and J usage is TRBJ1-2; maybe TRBD1 (6 bases). Between the trimmed V and J ends, which lost 5 bases and 0 bases, there was a span of 10 bases. CDR3 length: 13 amino acids. The germline V gene encodes CDR1 SQVTM and CDR2 ANQGSEA. The CDR3 loop reads CSVWTAANYGYTF. The CDR3 DNA is TGCAGCGTTTGGACAGCTGCTAACTATGGCTACACCTTC.

This clonotype appeared a few times. The chain employs TRBV12-3 or TRBV12-4 and TRBJ2-1; 14 bases fit TRBD2. Trimming at V came to 6 bases and at J to 4 bases, leaving 11 bases not matched to a gene. This CDR3 has 18 amino acids. Written as DNA, the CDR3 is TGTGCCAGCAGGTACCCCGGACTAGCGGGAGGTTTTTACAATGAGCAGTTCTTC. Its protein product is CASRYPGLAGGFYNEQFF.